This T cell receptor (beta chain) was documented in a study of Ad26.COV2.S vaccination and SARS-CoV-2 variants. TCRdb keeps only in-frame clones here, not all; method: immunoSEQ multiplex PCR. This table has about 320,000 clones, around 84% appearing once. Described treatment: about 20 received Ad26.COV2.S at low or high dose, single or two shots; about 5 received placebo; per-sample allocation not given. Vaccine and placebo recipients were sampled on day 63 after the first injection. In Boston, the donor was an adult between 18-55 years of age. Trimming at V came to 0 bases and at J to 8 bases, leaving 9 bases not matched to a gene. Germline V lookup: CDR1 ENHRY, CDR2 SYGVKD. The CDR3 has 15 residues.

The origin of this receptor is a person aged 18 to 59 who received the Ad26.COV2.S COVID-19 vaccine or a placebo. This chain connects TRBV10-3 to TRBJ1-2; 7 positions agree with TRBD1. The sample in question was peripheral blood, obtained in a trial of Ad26.COV2.S vaccine versus placebo. The CDR3 DNA sequence: TGTGCCATCAGTGAGTCGAAAGGGGGCGGAGGCGGCTACACCTTC. Its protein is CAISESKGGGGGYTF.